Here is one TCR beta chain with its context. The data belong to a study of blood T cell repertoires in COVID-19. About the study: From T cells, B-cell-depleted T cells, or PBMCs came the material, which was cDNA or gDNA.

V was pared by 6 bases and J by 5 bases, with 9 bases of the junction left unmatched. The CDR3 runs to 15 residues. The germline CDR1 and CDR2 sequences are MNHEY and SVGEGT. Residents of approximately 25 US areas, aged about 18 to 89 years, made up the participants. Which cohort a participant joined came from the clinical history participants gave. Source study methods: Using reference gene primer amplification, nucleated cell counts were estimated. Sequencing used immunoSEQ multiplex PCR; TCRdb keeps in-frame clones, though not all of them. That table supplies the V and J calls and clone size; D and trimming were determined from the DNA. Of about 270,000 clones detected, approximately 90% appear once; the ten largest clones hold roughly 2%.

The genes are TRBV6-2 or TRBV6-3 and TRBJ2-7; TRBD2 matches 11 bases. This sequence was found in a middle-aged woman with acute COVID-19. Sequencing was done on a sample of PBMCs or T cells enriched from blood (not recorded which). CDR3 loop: CASSRGTSGPHEQYF. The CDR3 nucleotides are TGTGCCAGCAGCCGCGGGACTAGCGGCCCCCACGAGCAGTACTTC.